The sequence of this T cell receptor (beta chain) was determined in a study of T cells in Graves' hyperthyroidism and ophthalmopathy. Study at large: Upon initial diagnosis and before any treatment, peripheral blood was collected.

The TCR beta CDR3 regions underwent amplification using RNA transcripts as the source. A set of HTBI primers served as the primers for a first-round RT-PCR of the TCR CDR3. TCRdb recomputed calls from the multiplex PCR reads with MiXCR, one row per CDR3 protein. Here the sample spans 600,000 to 900,000 distinct CDR3 sequences, 15% to 20% being singletons. Trimming left V 5 bases short and J 4 bases short, with 15 bases between. From germline, CDR1 is SGHRS and CDR2 YFSETQ. The CDR3 totals 14 residues. This clonotype was seen repeatedly, ten times or more. The sequencing input was blood. The chain couples TRBV5-1 to TRBJ1-1; no firm D call. The receptor was derived from a man aged 18 to 30 with Graves' hyperthyroidism. This chain's CDR3 is CASRSSWSSTEAFF. The CDR3 DNA follows: TGCGCCAGCAGGTCTTCGTGGTCGAGCACTGAAGCTTTCTTT.